This TCR beta chain derives from a study of blood T cell repertoires in COVID-19. There are 17 residues in the CDR3. In germline, CDR1 is KGHSH, CDR2 LQKENI. Trimming removed 2 bases from V and 0 bases from J; junction bases left unmatched: 5. The assay was immunoSEQ multiplex PCR, and TCRdb's table has in-frame clones only and misses some. The sample lists 130,000 or so clones, about four fifths seen once, with about 1.4% in the top ten. The TCR originated in a human donor in a cohort sampled during active COVID-19. The material sequenced was peripheral blood. J is TRBJ1-1 and V is TRBV18; 11 bases are shared with TRBD1. The CDR3 loop reads CASSPKGQGGLNTEAFF. In DNA, the CDR3 is TGTGCCAGCTCACCAAAGGGACAGGGGGGGCTGAACACTGAAGCTTTCTTT.